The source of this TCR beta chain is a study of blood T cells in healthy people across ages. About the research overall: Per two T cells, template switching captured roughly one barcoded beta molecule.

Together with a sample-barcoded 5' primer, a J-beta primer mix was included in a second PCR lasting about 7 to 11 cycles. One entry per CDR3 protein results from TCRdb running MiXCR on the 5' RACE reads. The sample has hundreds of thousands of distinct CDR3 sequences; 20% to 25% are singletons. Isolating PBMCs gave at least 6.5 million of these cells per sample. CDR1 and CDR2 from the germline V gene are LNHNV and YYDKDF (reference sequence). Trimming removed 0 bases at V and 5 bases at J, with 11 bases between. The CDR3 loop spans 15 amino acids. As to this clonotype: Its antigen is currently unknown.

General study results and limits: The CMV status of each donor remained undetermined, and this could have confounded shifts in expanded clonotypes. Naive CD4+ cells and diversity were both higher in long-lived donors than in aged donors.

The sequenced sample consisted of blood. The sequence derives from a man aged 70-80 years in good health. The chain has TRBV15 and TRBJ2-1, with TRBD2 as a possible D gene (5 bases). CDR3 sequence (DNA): TGTGCCACCAGCAGAGATCTCGGGGTAAACAATGAGCAGTTCTTC. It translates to CATSRDLGVNNEQFF.